One and the same sample provided the 24 T cell receptor beta chains below, sequenced in a study of blood T cells in healthy people across ages. The use of a sample-barcoded 5' primer and a J-beta primer mix characterized a second PCR of about 7 to 12 cycles. MiXCR, run by TCRdb on the 5' RACE reads, gives a single entry per CDR3 protein. Seen here are 780,000 or so distinct CDR3 sequences, about 55% observed once, and the top ten hold approximately 40%. The sample taken for sequencing was blood. These TCRs come from a man aged 80 or over in good health.

The chain links TRBV10-2 to TRBJ2-3; TRBD1 or TRBD2 may be the D gene (5 bases each). CDR3 length equals 16 residues. Germline V gene sequence: CDR1 WSHSY, CDR2 SAAADI. V was trimmed by 6 bases and J by 14 bases, leaving 30 bases between them. CDR3 nucleotide sequence: TGCGCCAGCAGCCAAGAGGGGTTAGCGTGGTTCGGATACGCGTATTTT. It specifies CASSQEGLAWFGYAYF.

The table lists this clonotype with a few counts. The rearrangement uses TRBV20-1 and TRBJ2-1; 9 bases agree with TRBD2. The DNA end is more similar to TRBJ2-7, so the J call may be wrong. The CDR3 is 14 residues long. Germline V gene sequence: CDR1 DFQATT, CDR2 SNEGSKA (reference sequence). This CDR3 is CSDRREGPYNEQYF. DNA for the CDR3: TGCAGTGATCGGCGGGAGGGCCCCTACAATGAGCAGTACTTC.

The rearrangement joins TRBV7-2 to TRBJ1-2, with 10 positions matching TRBD1. This CDR3 has 19 residues. The V segment lost 1 base and the J segment 2 bases; nucleotides outside the gene matches: 13. From germline, CDR1 is SGHTA and CDR2 FQGNSA. The CDR3 nucleotides are TGTGCCAGCAGCTTAGTTCTGGGGACAGGGGTGCTCGGGAACTATGGCTACACCTTC. Translated, it gives CASSLVLGTGVLGNYGYTF.

The V call is TRBV5-4, the J call TRBJ2-1, with D possibly matching TRBD2 (5 bases). Per the germline V gene, CDR1 is SGHNT and CDR2 is YYREEE (reference sequence). This CDR3 is built from 16 residues. Trimming stripped 2 bases from V and 0 bases from J, with 12 bases between. CDR3: CASSFALGSSYNEQFF. The CDR3, as DNA: TGTGCCAGCAGCTTTGCCTTGGGGAGCTCCTACAATGAGCAGTTCTTC.

In this sample, this clonotype turned up a few times. V is TRBV3-1 and J is TRBJ1-2, with 8 bases fitting TRBD1. The CDR3 loop spans 13 amino acids. V gave up 4 bases and J gave up 3 bases; unmatched junction bases: 1. Per the germline V gene, CDR1 is LGHDT and CDR2 is YNNKEL (reference sequence). CDR3 sequence reads: CASSRQGYYGYTF. As DNA, the CDR3 is TGTGCCAGCAGCCGACAGGGGTACTATGGCTACACCTTC. Based on the CDR3 plus reference TRBV3-1 and TRBJ1-2, the full variable domain is DTAVSQTPKYLVTQMGNDKSIKCEQNLGHDTMYWYKQDSKKFLKIMFSYNNKELIINETVPNRFSPKSPDKAHLNLHINSLELGDSAVYFCASSRQGYYGYTFGSGTRLTVV.

The V gene is TRBV4-1, the J gene TRBJ2-2; the D is unclear. Germline V gene data show CDR1 as MGHRA and CDR2 as YSYEKL. This CDR3 is built from 15 residues. The V gene lost 4 bases and the J gene lost 5 bases, with 14 bases spanning the gap. CDR3 DNA sequence: TGCGCCAGCAGCCCCGCAGATTCCCTGACCGGGGAGCTGTTTTTT. Residues: CASSPADSLTGELFF.

In its sample, this clonotype was seen once. The gene calls are TRBV3-1 and TRBJ2-7, with 12 bases aligning to TRBD2. V lost 1 base, J lost 6 bases, and 7 bases stayed unmatched. The germline V gene has CDR1 LGHDT and CDR2 YNNKEL (reference sequence). The CDR3 loop spans 16 amino acids. CDR3 protein: CASSQGASGRVSEQYF. The DNA for the CDR3 is TGTGCCAGCAGCCAAGGGGCTAGCGGGAGGGTCAGCGAGCAGTACTTC.

J is TRBJ2-4 and V is TRBV6-1; D might be TRBD1 or TRBD2, each matching 5 bases. The better agreement between TRBJ2-7 and the DNA end casts doubt on the J call. Germline V CDR1 and CDR2: MNHNS, SASEGT. The CDR3 has 15 amino acids. CDR3 protein: CASSSPRGAAYEQYF. CDR3 nucleotides: TGTGCCAGCAGTTCGCCGAGAGGGGCCGCCTACGAGCAGTACTTC.

This chain uses TRBV5-1 with TRBJ2-3; tentatively, D is TRBD1 or TRBD2 (6 bases each). With 0 bases removed from V and 14 bases from J, the gap between germline ends came to 22 bases. Germline CDR1 reads SGHRS; CDR2 reads YFSETQ. This CDR3 region has 15 residues. CDR3 region: CASSLAGGEDRYAYF. CDR3 coding DNA: TGCGCCAGCAGCTTGGCAGGTGGGGAGGACAGATACGCGTATTTT.

The chain uses TRBV28 and TRBJ1-2; 10 bases agree with TRBD1. Trimming cost V 2 bases and J 8 bases; bases outside gene matches: 14. CDR1 MDHEN and CDR2 SYDVKM come from the germline V gene. This CDR3 contains 17 residues. The CDR3 spells CASSLALGQGDYGGYTF. CDR3 in DNA: TGTGCCAGCAGTTTAGCCCTCGGACAGGGGGATTACGGCGGCTACACCTTC.

The rearrangement links TRBV10-3 to TRBJ1-1; 7 bases match TRBD1. The CDR3 is 13 amino acids. With 6 bases clipped from V and 7 bases from J, the junction kept 8 bases outside the gene matches. Germline-derived CDR1 and CDR2 are ENHRY and SYGVKD. CDR3 sequence: CAIRPDRDREAFF. CDR3 in DNA: TGTGCCATCAGACCAGACAGGGATCGTGAAGCTTTCTTT.

The chain couples TRBV20-1 to TRBJ2-7; 10 bases line up with TRBD2. Germline CDR1 and CDR2: DFQATT and SNEGSKA (reference sequence). The CDR3 totals 14 residues. J lost 3 bases, V lost 4 bases, and 6 bases had no gene match. CDR3 in DNA: TGCAGTGCTAAATGGCCTAGCGGGAGCTACGAGCAGTACTTC. It codes for CSAKWPSGSYEQYF.

This chain connects TRBV21-1 to TRBJ2-7; the DNA was not used to check the table's D call, TRBD1. TRBV21-1 is a pseudogene locus. This CDR3 comprises 13 residues. CDR3 DNA sequence: TGTGCCAGCAGCACTAGGCAGGGCTACGAGCAGTACTTC. This translates into CASSTRQGYEQYF.

The chain joins TRBV5-1 to TRBJ1-6, with D perhaps TRBD1 (6 bases). V shed 4 bases and J shed 9 bases, with 17 bases lying between them. CDR1 is SGHRS and CDR2 is YFSETQ in the germline V gene. The CDR3 covers 15 residues. This CDR3 reads CASSPQGLNGSPLHF. For the CDR3, the DNA is TGCGCCAGCAGCCCACAGGGCCTTAACGGTTCACCCCTCCACTTT.

This rearrangement joins TRBV15 to TRBJ2-6; D unclear. The V and J ends lost 0 bases and 0 bases respectively, with 3 bases between them. CDR3 length: 15 amino acids. CDR1 is LNHNV and CDR2 is YYDKDF in the germline V gene (reference sequence). The DNA for the CDR3 is TGTGCCACCAGCAGAGAAGGCTCTGGGGCCAACGTCCTGACTTTC. This sequence encodes CATSREGSGANVLTF.

The chain uses TRBV7-9 and TRBJ2-5; 9 bases are a match to TRBD2. CDR1 and CDR2 from the germline V gene are SEHNR and FQNEAQ (reference sequence). Trimming at V came to 1 base and at J to 5 bases, leaving 8 bases not matched to a gene. This CDR3 spans 16 amino acids. CDR3 region: CASSLESSGALETQYF. CDR3 nucleotide sequence: TGTGCCAGCAGCTTAGAGTCTAGCGGGGCCCTGGAGACCCAGTACTTC.

This clonotype was seen only a few times. The V and J genes are TRBV6-6 and TRBJ2-7; 7 bases match TRBD1. Looked up from germline, CDR1 is MNHNY and CDR2 is SVGAGI (reference sequence). The CDR3 has 13 amino acids. J gave up 5 bases and V 6 bases, and 7 bases lay outside the gene matches. The chain's CDR3 is CASRPTGFDEQYF. The CDR3 region has the DNA TGTGCCAGCAGACCGACAGGGTTCGACGAGCAGTACTTC.

This rearrangement joins TRBV24-1 to TRBJ2-3; D is possibly TRBD2 (5 bases). Germline CDR1 and CDR2: KGHDR and SFDVKD. V was pared by 5 bases and J by 6 bases, with 17 bases between. This CDR3 comprises 15 residues. CDR3: CATSAGGSADDTQYF. As DNA, the CDR3 is TGTGCCACCAGTGCAGGCGGTAGCGCCGATGATACGCAGTATTTT.

J is TRBJ2-3 and V is TRBV7-9; tentatively, D is TRBD1 or TRBD2 (5 bases each). Between the trimmed V and J ends, which lost 5 bases and 2 bases, there was a span of 11 bases. CDR1 is SEHNR and CDR2 is FQNEAQ in the germline V gene (reference sequence). The CDR3 is 14 amino acids. Here the CDR3 reads CASSEGTSTDTQYF. CDR3 DNA sequence: TGTGCCAGCAGCGAGGGGACCTCCACAGATACGCAGTATTTT.

This chain joins TRBV5-1 and TRBJ2-3, with 8 bases matching TRBD2. Germline CDR1 and CDR2: SGHRS and YFSETQ. J lost 2 bases, V lost 4 bases, and 3 bases had no gene match. CDR3 length: 14 amino acids. CDR3 sequence reads: CASSAAGVTDTQYF. The DNA of the CDR3 is TGCGCCAGCAGCGCAGCGGGAGTCACAGATACGCAGTATTTT.

The V and J genes are TRBV20-1 and TRBJ1-1, with 8 bases fitting TRBD1. Germline-derived CDR1 and CDR2 are DFQATT and SNEGSKA (reference sequence). This CDR3 comprises 14 residues. CDR3 sequence: CSAPWTGFGTEAFF. CDR3 sequence (DNA): TGCAGCGCACCCTGGACAGGGTTCGGGACTGAAGCTTTCTTT.

V is TRBV20-1 and J is TRBJ2-1; maybe TRBD1 (5 bases). Trimming took off 3 bases at V and 2 bases at J, with 8 bases between the two ends. This CDR3 has 13 residues. Germline lookup yields CDR1 DFQATT and CDR2 SNEGSKA (reference sequence). For the CDR3, the DNA is TGCAGTGCTAGTGGGGCCCCCTACAATGAGCAGTTCTTC. Translation: CSASGAPYNEQFF.

The V gene is TRBV28, the J gene TRBJ2-7; D ambiguous. V lost 1 base to trimming and J lost 7 bases, with 11 bases between them. The germline V gene encodes CDR1 MDHEN and CDR2 SYDVKM. This CDR3 has 13 residues. CDR3 sequence (DNA): TGTGCCAGCAGTTTATCTGGGCGCCAGGAGCAGTACTTC. Protein product: CASSLSGRQEQYF.

The chain joins TRBV10-3 to TRBJ2-3; TRBD2 agrees at 7 bases. V gave up 2 bases and J gave up 14 bases; unmatched junction bases: 13. Germline V gene lookup returns CDR1 ENHRY and CDR2 SYGVKD. CDR3 size: 14 residues. For the CDR3, the DNA is TGTGCCATCAGTGAGCTGGCGGGAGCGAGAGACGCGTATTTT. Protein product: CAISELAGARDAYF.